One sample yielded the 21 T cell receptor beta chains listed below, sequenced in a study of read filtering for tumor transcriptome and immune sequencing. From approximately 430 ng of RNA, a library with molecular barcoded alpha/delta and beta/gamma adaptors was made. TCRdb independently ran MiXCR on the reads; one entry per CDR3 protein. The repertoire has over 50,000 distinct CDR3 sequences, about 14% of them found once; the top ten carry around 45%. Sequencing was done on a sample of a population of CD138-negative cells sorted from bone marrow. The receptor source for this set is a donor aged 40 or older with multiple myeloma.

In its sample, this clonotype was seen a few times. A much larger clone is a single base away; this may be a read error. The CDR3 spells CSVKRLRHQETQYF. The DNA of the CDR3 is TGCAGCGTTAAAAGGTTACGGCACCAAGAGACCCAGTACTTC. This sequence joins TRBV29-1 and TRBJ2-5; D not certain. This CDR3 is built from 14 residues. Trimming removed 5 bases from V and 0 bases from J, with 13 bases in between. CDR1 and CDR2 from the germline V gene are SQVTM and ANQGSEA.

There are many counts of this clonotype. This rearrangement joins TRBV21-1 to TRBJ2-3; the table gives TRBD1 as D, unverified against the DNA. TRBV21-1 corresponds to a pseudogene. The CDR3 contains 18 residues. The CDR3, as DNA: TGTGCCAGCAGCTCCCAGGACGCAGGCCGACTTCGCACAGATACGCAGTATTTT. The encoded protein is CASSSQDAGRLRTDTQYF.

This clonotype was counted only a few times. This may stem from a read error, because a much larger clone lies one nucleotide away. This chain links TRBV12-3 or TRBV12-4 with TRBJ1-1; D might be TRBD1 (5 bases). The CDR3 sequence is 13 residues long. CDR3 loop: CVSSDRQRKTAFF. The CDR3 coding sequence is TGTGTCAGCAGCGACCGACAGAGGAAAACTGCTTTCTTT.

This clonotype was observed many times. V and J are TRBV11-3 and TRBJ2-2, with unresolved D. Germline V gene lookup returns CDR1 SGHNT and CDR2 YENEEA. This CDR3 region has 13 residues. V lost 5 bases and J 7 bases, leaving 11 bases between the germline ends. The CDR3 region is CASSPVDSGELFF. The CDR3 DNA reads TGTGCCAGCAGCCCGGTTGATAGCGGGGAGCTGTTTTTT.

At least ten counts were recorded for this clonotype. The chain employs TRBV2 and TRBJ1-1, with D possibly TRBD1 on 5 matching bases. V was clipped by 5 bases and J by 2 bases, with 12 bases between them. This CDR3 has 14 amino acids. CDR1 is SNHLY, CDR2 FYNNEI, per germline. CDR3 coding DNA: TGTGCCAGCAGTTTGACAGCCTCAAACACTGAAGCTTTCTTT. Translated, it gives CASSLTASNTEAFF. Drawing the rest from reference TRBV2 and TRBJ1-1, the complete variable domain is EPEVTQTPSHQVTQMGQEVILRCVPISNHLYFYWYRQILGQKVEFLVSFYNNEISEKSEIFDDQFSVERPDGSNFTLKIRSTKLEDSAMYFCASSLTASNTEAFFGQGTRLTVV.

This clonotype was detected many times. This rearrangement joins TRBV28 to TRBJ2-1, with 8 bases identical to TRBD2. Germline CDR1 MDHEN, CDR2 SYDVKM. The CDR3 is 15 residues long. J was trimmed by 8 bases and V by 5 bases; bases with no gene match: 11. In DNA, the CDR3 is TGTGCCAGCAGTCAGGCGGGGACTAGTTACGATGAGCAGTTCTTC. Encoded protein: CASSQAGTSYDEQFF.

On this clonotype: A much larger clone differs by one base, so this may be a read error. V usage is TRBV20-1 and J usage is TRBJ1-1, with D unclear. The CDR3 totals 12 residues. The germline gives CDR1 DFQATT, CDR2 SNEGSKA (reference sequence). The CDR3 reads CSMDGVYTEAFF. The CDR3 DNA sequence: TGCAGCATGGACGGAGTGTACACTGAAGCTTTCTTT.

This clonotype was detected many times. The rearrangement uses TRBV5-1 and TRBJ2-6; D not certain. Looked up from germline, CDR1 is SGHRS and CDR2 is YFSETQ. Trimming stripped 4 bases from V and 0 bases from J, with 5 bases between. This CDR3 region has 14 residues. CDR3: CASSTSSGANVLTF. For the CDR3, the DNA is TGCGCCAGCAGCACGAGCTCTGGGGCCAACGTCCTGACTTTC.

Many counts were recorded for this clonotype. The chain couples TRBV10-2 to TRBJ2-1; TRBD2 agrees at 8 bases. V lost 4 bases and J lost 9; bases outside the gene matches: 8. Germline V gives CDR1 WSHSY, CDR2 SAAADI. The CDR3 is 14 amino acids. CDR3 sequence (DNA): TGCGCCAGCAGTGTCGGGAGGGGGGATAGTGAGCAGTTCTTC. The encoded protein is CASSVGRGDSEQFF.

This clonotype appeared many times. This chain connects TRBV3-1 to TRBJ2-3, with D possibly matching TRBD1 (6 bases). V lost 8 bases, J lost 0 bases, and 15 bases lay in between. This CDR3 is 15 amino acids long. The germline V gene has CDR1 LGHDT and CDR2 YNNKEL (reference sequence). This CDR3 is CASSGQPSSTDTQYF. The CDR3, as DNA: TGTGCCAGCTCCGGACAGCCATCTAGCACAGATACGCAGTATTTT.

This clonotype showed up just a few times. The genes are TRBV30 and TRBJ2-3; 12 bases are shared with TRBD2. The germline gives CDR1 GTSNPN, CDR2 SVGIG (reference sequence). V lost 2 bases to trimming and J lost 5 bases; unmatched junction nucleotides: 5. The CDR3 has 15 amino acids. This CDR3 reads CAWSRLAGEGDTQYF. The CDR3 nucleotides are TGTGCCTGGAGTCGACTAGCGGGAGAGGGAGATACGCAGTATTTT.

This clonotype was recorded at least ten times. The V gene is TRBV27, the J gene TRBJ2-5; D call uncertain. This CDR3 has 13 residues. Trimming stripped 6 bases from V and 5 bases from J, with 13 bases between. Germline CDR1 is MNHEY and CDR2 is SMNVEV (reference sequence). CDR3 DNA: TGTGCCAGCAGGAATTGGGCCACGGAGACCCAGTACTTC. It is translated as CASRNWATETQYF.

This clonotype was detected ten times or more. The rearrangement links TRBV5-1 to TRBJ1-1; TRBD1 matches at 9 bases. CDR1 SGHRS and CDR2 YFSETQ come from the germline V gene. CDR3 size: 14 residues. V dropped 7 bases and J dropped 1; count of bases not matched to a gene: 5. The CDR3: CASGGGQGNTEAFF. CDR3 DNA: TGCGCCAGCGGTGGGGGACAGGGGAACACTGAAGCTTTCTTT.

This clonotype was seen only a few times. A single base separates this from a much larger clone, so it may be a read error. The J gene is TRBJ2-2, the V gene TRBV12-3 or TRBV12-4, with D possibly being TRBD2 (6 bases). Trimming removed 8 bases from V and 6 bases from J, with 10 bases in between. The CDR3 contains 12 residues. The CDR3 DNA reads TGTGCCAGCGTTTCGGGGGCCGGGGAGCTGTTTTTT. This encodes CASVSGAGELFF.

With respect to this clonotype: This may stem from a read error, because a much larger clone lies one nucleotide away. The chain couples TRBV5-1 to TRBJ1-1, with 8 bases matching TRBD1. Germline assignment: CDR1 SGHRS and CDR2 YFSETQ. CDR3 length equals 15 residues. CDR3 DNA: TGCCCCAGCAGCTCTGGACAGGGAGGGTTCACTGAAGCTTTCTTT. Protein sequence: CPSSSGQGGFTEAFF.

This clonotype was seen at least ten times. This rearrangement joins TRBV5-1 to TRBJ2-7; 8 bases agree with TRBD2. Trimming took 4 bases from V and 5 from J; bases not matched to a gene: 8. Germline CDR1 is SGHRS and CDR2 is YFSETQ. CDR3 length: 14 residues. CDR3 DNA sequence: TGCGCCAGCAGCGAGGGACTAGGGCACCACGAGCAGTACTTC. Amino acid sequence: CASSEGLGHHEQYF.

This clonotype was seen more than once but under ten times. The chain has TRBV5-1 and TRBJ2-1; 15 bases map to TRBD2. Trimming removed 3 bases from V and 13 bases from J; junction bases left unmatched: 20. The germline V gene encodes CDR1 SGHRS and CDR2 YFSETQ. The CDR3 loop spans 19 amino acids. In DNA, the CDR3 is TGCGCCAGCAGCTATCCGAGGACTAGCGGGAGGGCCTCCGACCTCGAACAGTTCTTC. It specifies CASSYPRTSGRASDLEQFF.

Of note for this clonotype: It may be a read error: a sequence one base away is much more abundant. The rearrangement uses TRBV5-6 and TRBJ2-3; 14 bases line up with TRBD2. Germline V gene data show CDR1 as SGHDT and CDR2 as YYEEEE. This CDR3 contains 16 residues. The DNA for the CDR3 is TGTGCCAGCAGCCTAAGGACTAGCGGGAGGACAGATAGGCAGTATTTT. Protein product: CASSLRTSGRTDRQYF. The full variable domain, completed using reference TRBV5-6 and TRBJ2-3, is DAGVTQSPTHLIKTRGQQVTLRCSPKSGHDTVSWYQQALGQGPQFIFQYYEEEERQRGNFPDRFSGHQFPNYSSELNVNALLLGDSALYLCASSLRTSGRTDRQYFGPGTRLTVL.

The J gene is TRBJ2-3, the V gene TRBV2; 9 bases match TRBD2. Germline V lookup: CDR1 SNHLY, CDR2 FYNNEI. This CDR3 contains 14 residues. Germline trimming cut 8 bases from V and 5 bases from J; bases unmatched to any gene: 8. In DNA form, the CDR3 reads TGTGCCAGCCATACTAGCGGGTTTAGAGATACGCAGTATTTT. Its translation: CASHTSGFRDTQYF.

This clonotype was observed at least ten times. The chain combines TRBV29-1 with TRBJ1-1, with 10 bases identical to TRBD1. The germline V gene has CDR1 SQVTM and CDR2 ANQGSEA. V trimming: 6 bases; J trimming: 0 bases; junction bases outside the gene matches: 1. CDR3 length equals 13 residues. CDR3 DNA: TGCAGCGTCGGACAGGGGGTGAACACTGAAGCTTTCTTT. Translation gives CSVGQGVNTEAFF.

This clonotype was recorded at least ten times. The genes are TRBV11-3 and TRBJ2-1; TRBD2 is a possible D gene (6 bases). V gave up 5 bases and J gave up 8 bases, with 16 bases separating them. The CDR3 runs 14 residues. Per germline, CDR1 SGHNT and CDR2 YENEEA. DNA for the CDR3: TGTGCCAGCAGCCCTGGGGACTCGGGACATGAGCAGTTCTTC. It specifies CASSPGDSGHEQFF.